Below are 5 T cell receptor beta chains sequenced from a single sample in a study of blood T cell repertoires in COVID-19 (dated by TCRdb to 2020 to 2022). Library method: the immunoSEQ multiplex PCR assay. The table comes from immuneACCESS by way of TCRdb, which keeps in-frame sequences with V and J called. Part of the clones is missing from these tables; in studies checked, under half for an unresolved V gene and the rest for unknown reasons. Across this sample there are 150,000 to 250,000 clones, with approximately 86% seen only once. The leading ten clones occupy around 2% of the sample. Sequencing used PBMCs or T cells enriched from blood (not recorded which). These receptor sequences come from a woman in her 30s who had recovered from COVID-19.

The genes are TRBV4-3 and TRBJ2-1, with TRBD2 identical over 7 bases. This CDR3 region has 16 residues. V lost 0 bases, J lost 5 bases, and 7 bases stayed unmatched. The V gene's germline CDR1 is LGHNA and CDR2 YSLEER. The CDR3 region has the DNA TGCGCCAGCAGCCAAGAAGCAGGGAGGGTCAACAATGAGCAGTTCTTC. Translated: CASSQEAGRVNNEQFF.

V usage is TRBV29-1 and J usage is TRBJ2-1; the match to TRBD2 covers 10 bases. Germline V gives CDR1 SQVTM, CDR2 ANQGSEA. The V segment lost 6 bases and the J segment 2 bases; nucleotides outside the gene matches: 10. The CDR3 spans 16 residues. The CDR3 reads CSVARGTSGAYNEQFF. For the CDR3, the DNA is TGCAGCGTGGCGCGGGGTACTAGCGGGGCCTACAATGAGCAGTTCTTC.

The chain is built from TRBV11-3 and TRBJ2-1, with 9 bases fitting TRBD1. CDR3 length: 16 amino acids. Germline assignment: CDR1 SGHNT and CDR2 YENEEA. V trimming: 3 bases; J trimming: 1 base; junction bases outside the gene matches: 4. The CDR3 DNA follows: TGTGCCAGCAGCTTCGGCGGGACAGGGTCCTACAATGAGCAGTTCTTC. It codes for CASSFGGTGSYNEQFF.

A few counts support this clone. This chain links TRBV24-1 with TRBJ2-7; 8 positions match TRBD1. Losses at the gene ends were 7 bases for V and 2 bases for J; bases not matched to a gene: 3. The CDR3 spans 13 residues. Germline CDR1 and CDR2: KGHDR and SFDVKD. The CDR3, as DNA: TGTGCCACCAGAGGGACAGGAGCCTACGAGCAGTACTTC. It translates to CATRGTGAYEQYF.

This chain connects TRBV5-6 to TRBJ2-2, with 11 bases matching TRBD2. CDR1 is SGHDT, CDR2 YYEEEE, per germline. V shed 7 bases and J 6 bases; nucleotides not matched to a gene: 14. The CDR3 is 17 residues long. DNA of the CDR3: TGTGCCAGCGAACAGGGGGATAGCGGGAGGGCCTCCGGGGAGCTGTTTTTT. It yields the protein CASEQGDSGRASGELFF.